One and the same sample provided the 16 T cell receptor beta chains below, sequenced in a study of blood T cell repertoires in COVID-19. TCRdb keeps only in-frame clones here, not all; method: immunoSEQ multiplex PCR. The sample consists of 150,000 or so clones, approximately 78% of them appearing once. The sample was peripheral blood. These receptor sequences come from a human donor with acute or convalescent COVID-19. The donor label of this sample is uncertain.

The CDR3 here is CASSQDRGGGRNEQFF. In DNA, the CDR3 is TGCGCCAGCAGCCAAGATAGGGGAGGGGGGCGAAATGAGCAGTTCTTC. The chain uses TRBV4-3 and TRBJ2-1; TRBD2 is a possible D gene (7 bases). The CDR3 is 16 amino acids. V lost 0 bases, J lost 7 bases, and 16 bases lay in between. CDR1 and CDR2 from the germline V gene are LGHNA and YSLEER.

DNA of the CDR3: TGTGCCATCAGCAAATCGCAGGGGATTAGGACCTATAATTCACCCCTCCACTTT. Translating gives CAISKSQGIRTYNSPLHF. The chain joins TRBV10-3 to TRBJ1-6, with TRBD1 as a possible D gene (6 bases). V lost 6 bases to trimming and J lost 2 bases, with 20 bases between them. The CDR3 extends over 18 amino acids. Germline assignment: CDR1 ENHRY and CDR2 SYGVKD.

There are a few counts of this clone. As DNA, the CDR3 is TGTGCCAGCAGCCAACAGACAATCACTGAAGCTTTCTTT. It yields the protein CASSQQTITEAFF. V gene TRBV14 combines with J gene TRBJ1-1; no definite D call. CDR1 is SGHDN, CDR2 FVKESK, per germline. The length of the CDR3 is 13 residues. V was clipped by 2 bases and J by 4 bases, with 8 bases between them.

The chain carries TRBV7-9 and TRBJ1-5, with 8 bases that match TRBD1. This CDR3 region has 15 residues. The V gene end was trimmed by 5 bases and the J gene end by 2 bases; junction bases not matched to a gene: 5. Germline V gene data show CDR1 as SEHNR and CDR2 as FQNEAQ (reference sequence). In DNA form, the CDR3 reads TGTGCCAGCAGCCCACTGGGACAGGGCAATCAGCCCCAGCATTTT. It encodes CASSPLGQGNQPQHF.

The V gene is TRBV7-2, the J gene TRBJ1-6, with D possibly TRBD1 on 5 matching bases. The V and J ends lost 1 base and 4 bases respectively, with 5 bases between them. This CDR3 spans 14 amino acids. Germline CDR1 reads SGHTA; CDR2 reads FQGNSA. CDR3 nucleotides: TGTGCCAGCAGCTTAGGGACATATAATTCACCCCTCCACTTT. It specifies CASSLGTYNSPLHF.

This chain uses TRBV3-1 (or the pseudogene TRBV3-2) with TRBJ2-1; 7 bases fit TRBD1. This CDR3 has 12 amino acids. The ends lost 4 bases at V and 10 bases at J; junction bases unmatched: 4. The germline gives CDR1 LGHDT, CDR2 YNNKEL (reference sequence). The CDR3: CASSLRGHEQFF. Written as DNA, the CDR3 is TGTGCCAGCAGCCTGAGGGGGCACGAGCAGTTCTTC.

The rearrangement joins TRBV18 to TRBJ1-2; D gene uncertain. Germline V gene lookup returns CDR1 KGHSH and CDR2 LQKENI. V lost 1 base to trimming and J lost 2 bases, with 8 bases between them. The CDR3 is 14 amino acids. This chain's CDR3 is CASSPQGDNYGYTF. CDR3 sequence (DNA): TGTGCCAGCTCACCACAGGGAGACAACTATGGCTACACCTTC.

The V call is TRBV7-2, the J call TRBJ2-7; D gene unclear. The CDR3 runs 12 residues. CDR1 is SGHTA, CDR2 FQGNSA, per germline. Trimming took 1 base from V and 6 from J, leaving 7 bases between them. CDR3 coding DNA: TGTGCCAGCAGCTTAGGCGCGGCCGAGCAGTACTTC. This codes for CASSLGAAEQYF.

This clone appeared a few times. The CDR3 loop is CASSRAGLNTEAFF. The DNA for the CDR3 is TGTGCCAGCAGCCGGGCAGGGCTGAACACTGAAGCTTTCTTT. This chain links TRBV3-1 (or the pseudogene TRBV3-2) with TRBJ1-1; the D gene is possibly TRBD1 (5 bases). This CDR3 has 14 residues. Germline V gene sequence: CDR1 LGHDT, CDR2 YNNKEL (reference sequence). Trimming took 4 bases from V and 0 from J, leaving 9 bases between them.

This clone was observed a handful of times. The chain recombines TRBV6-6 with TRBJ2-5; D is unresolved. The CDR3 runs to 15 residues. Germline CDR1 and CDR2: MNHNY and SVGAGI (reference sequence). The V end lost 0 bases, the J end lost 5 bases, and 13 bases lay between the germline ends. The CDR3 region has the DNA TGTGCCAGCAGTTACTCGGAAACGGTGGAGGAGACCCAGTACTTC. Translated, it gives CASSYSETVEETQYF.

This chain connects TRBV29-1 to TRBJ1-1, with 9 positions matching TRBD1. The germline gives CDR1 SQVTM, CDR2 ANQGSEA. V dropped 1 base and J dropped 4; count of bases not matched to a gene: 4. This CDR3 has 14 residues. The CDR3 DNA is TGCAGCGTTGAAGGAGGGACAGGGCCCACTGAAGCTTTCTTT. Protein: CSVEGGTGPTEAFF.

As concerns this clone: The same CDR3 is also encoded by other DNA sequences in this sample. The chain recombines TRBV19 with TRBJ2-2, with 9 bases aligning to TRBD2. V shed 5 bases, J shed 2 bases, and the junction held 3 bases outside the gene matches. In germline, CDR1 is LNHDA, CDR2 SQIVND (reference sequence). CDR3 length: 15 residues. The CDR3 coding sequence is TGTGCCAGTAGTGTTAGCGGGGGAAACACCGGGGAGCTGTTTTTT. Translation: CASSVSGGNTGELFF.

This clone was observed once. The chain carries TRBV6-5 and TRBJ1-1, with 9 bases lining up with TRBD1. V shed 6 bases, J shed 3 bases, and the junction held 8 bases outside the gene matches. The CDR3 is made up of 15 amino acids. CDR1 and CDR2 from the germline V gene are MNHEY and SVGAGI. The chain's CDR3 is CASRQAGQGYTEAFF. The CDR3 nucleotides read TGTGCCAGCAGACAAGCGGGACAGGGCTACACTGAAGCTTTCTTT.

The V and J genes are TRBV5-1 and TRBJ1-5; TRBD1 aligns across 7 bases. This CDR3 has 14 residues. V lost 4 bases and J lost 5; bases outside the gene matches: 6. In germline, CDR1 is SGHRS, CDR2 YFSETQ. DNA for the CDR3: TGCGCCAGCAGCCTGGGAGGGGGCGATCAGCCCCAGCATTTT. Translation gives CASSLGGGDQPQHF.

The rearrangement links TRBV28 to TRBJ1-6; 8 nucleotides line up with TRBD1. Germline loops: CDR1 MDHEN, CDR2 SYDVKM. V gave up 3 bases and J gave up 9 bases; unmatched junction bases: 10. CDR3 length: 16 residues. This chain's CDR3 is CASSFYQGAVSSPLHF. The CDR3 nucleotides read TGTGCCAGCAGTTTTTACCAGGGGGCTGTGAGTTCACCCCTCCACTTT.

J is TRBJ1-5 and V is TRBV27, with 8 bases fitting TRBD1. The junction had 2 bases not matched to a gene; V was cut back by 2 bases and J by 5 bases. CDR1 and CDR2 from the germline V gene are MNHEY and SMNVEV (reference sequence). The CDR3 consists of 14 residues. CDR3: CASSLTGGYQPQHF. CDR3 sequence (DNA): TGTGCCAGCAGTTTAACAGGGGGATATCAGCCCCAGCATTTT.